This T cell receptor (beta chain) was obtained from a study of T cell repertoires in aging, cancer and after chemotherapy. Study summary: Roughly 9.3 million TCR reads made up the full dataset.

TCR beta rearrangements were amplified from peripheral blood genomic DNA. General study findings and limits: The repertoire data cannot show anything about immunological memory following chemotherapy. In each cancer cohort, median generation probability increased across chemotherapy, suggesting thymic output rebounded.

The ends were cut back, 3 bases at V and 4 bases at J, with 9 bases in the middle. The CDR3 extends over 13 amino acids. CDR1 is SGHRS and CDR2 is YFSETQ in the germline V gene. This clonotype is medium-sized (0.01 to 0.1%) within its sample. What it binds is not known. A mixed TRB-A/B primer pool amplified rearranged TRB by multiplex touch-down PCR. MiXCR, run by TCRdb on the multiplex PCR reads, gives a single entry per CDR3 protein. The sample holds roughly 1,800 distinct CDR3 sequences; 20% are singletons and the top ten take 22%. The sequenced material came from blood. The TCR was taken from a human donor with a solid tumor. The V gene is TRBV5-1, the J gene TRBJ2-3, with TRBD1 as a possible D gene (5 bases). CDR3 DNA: TGCGCCAGCAGCTCTCAGGGTCCAGATACGCAGTATTTT. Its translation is CASSSQGPDTQYF. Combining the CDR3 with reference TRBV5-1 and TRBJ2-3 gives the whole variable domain KAGVTQTPRYLIKTRGQQVTLSCSPISGHRSVSWYQQTPGQGLQFLFEYFSETQRNKGNFPGRFSGRQFSNSRSEMNVSTLELGDSALYLCASSSQGPDTQYFGPGTRLTVL.